This entry lists 18 T cell receptor beta chains sequenced from one sample in a study of human T cells and chemical hapten exposure. TCRdb reprocessed the RACE reads with MiXCR, giving one entry per CDR3 protein. Among around 380,000 distinct CDR3 sequences listed, 4% to 5.5% were seen once. The time point here: patch test 1, 2 weeks after DPC sensitization. Treatment meaning: therapeutic diphenylcyclopropenone sensitization with weekly scalp DPC. The sample consisted of whole blood, taken in connection with sensitization to the hapten diphenylcyclopropenone (DPC). The receptors originated from a woman between 45 and 65 years old with alopecia areata. Some clones in this sample may be carry-over from other donors' samples.

This clonotype was found many times. The chain carries TRBV5-1 and TRBJ1-1; no clear D gene. With 0 bases removed from V and 1 base from J, the gap between germline ends came to 10 bases. The CDR3 runs 15 residues. Germline assignment: CDR1 SGHRS and CDR2 YFSETQ. DNA of the CDR3: TGCGCCAGCAGCTTGGAACCGGGCCAGAACACTGAAGCTTTCTTT. This sequence encodes CASSLEPGQNTEAFF. The full variable domain, its missing parts supplied by reference TRBV5-1 and TRBJ1-1, is KAGVTQTPRYLIKTRGQQVTLSCSPISGHRSVSWYQQTPGQGLQFLFEYFSETQRNKGNFPGRFSGRQFSNSRSEMNVSTLELGDSALYLCASSLEPGQNTEAFFGQGTRLTVV.

Details on this clonotype: This may stem from a read error, because a much larger clone lies one nucleotide away. This chain links TRBV3-1 with TRBJ1-1; the match to TRBD1 covers 7 bases. Germline CDR1 and CDR2: LGHDT and YNNKEL (reference sequence). The CDR3 loop spans 14 amino acids. The CDR3 DNA reads as TGTGCCAGCAGCCAAAACAGGGGAGGCACTGAAGCTCTCTTT. Its protein is CASSQNRGGTEALF.

This clonotype was detected many times. The chain recombines TRBV28 with TRBJ2-7; the D gene could be TRBD1 or TRBD2 (5 bases each). With 6 bases removed from V and 0 bases from J, the gap between germline ends came to 21 bases. The CDR3 length is 17 residues. Germline loops: CDR1 MDHEN, CDR2 SYDVKM. The CDR3 DNA is TGTGCCAGCAGCTACTTACTCCGGGACCCAAGCTCCTACGAGCAGTACTTC. This gives the protein CASSYLLRDPSSYEQYF.

There are a few counts of this clonotype. The genes are TRBV7-9 and TRBJ1-3, with no clear D. From germline, CDR1 is SEHNR and CDR2 FQNEAQ (reference sequence). CDR3 size: 14 residues. The V and J ends lost 6 bases and 4 bases respectively, with 13 bases between them. CDR3 in amino acids: CASRPGGRGNTIYF. CDR3 in DNA: TGTGCCAGCAGGCCGGGCGGAAGGGGAAACACCATATATTTT. Full variable domain (remainder filled in from reference TRBV7-9 and TRBJ1-3): DTGVSQNPRHKITKRGQNVTFRCDPISEHNRLYWYRQTLGQGPEFLTYFQNEAQLEKSRLLSDRFSAERPKGSFSTLEIQRTEQGDSAMYLCASRPGGRGNTIYFGEGSWLTVV.

V is TRBV6-2 or TRBV6-3 and J is TRBJ2-7; D gene ambiguous. There are 12 residues in the CDR3. Trimming removed 4 bases from V and 1 base from J, with 5 bases in between. Germline V CDR1 and CDR2: MNHEY, SVGEGT. CDR3: CASSSYSYEQYF. Written as DNA, the CDR3 is TGTGCCAGCAGTTCCTATTCCTACGAGCAGTACTTC.

This clonotype was counted at least ten times. The rearrangement joins TRBV18 to TRBJ2-3; 8 bases fit TRBD2. Germline V CDR1 and CDR2: KGHSH, LQKENI. The CDR3 covers 14 residues. The V segment lost 2 bases and the J segment 5 bases; nucleotides outside the gene matches: 3. The CDR3 sequence: CASSPTSGVDTQYF. DNA for the CDR3: TGTGCCAGCTCACCAACTAGCGGAGTAGATACGCAGTATTTT.

At least ten counts were recorded for this clonotype. The chain links TRBV12-3 or TRBV12-4 to TRBJ1-5; TRBD1 agrees at 10 bases. The J segment lost 1 base and the V segment lost 5 bases, leaving 5 bases of the junction unmatched. The CDR3 is made up of 16 amino acids. CDR3 nucleotides: TGTGCCAGCAGTGCCGGGACAGGGGTCAGCAATCAGCCCCAGCATTTT. It translates to CASSAGTGVSNQPQHF.

This clonotype was detected a few times. The V call is TRBV30, the J call TRBJ1-1, with 9 bases that match TRBD1. Germline V lookup: CDR1 GTSNPN, CDR2 SVGIG (reference sequence). CDR3 size: 13 residues. The junction had 4 bases not matched to a gene; V was cut back by 4 bases and J by 4 bases. As DNA, the CDR3 is TGTGCCTGGACCCTACAGGGGGCCACTGAAGCTTTCTTT. This sequence encodes CAWTLQGATEAFF. Full variable domain (remainder filled in from reference TRBV30 and TRBJ1-1): SQTIHQWPATLVQPVGSPLSLECTVEGTSNPNLYWYRQAAGRGLQLLFYSVGIGQISSEVPQNLSASRPQDRQFILSSKKLLLSDSGFYLCAWTLQGATEAFFGQGTRLTVV.

This rearrangement joins TRBV5-1 to TRBJ1-1, with 8 bases aligning to TRBD1. CDR1 SGHRS and CDR2 YFSETQ come from the germline V gene. This CDR3 is built from 15 residues. Germline trimming cut 4 bases from V and 4 bases from J; bases unmatched to any gene: 9. The CDR3 DNA reads TGCGCCAGCAGCGTGGACCAGGGGGCAGGCACTGAAGCTTTCTTT. Protein product: CASSVDQGAGTEAFF.

This clonotype has at least ten counts. The J gene is TRBJ2-2, the V gene TRBV29-1; D is uncertain. V lost 3 bases to trimming and J lost 0 bases, with 5 bases between them. The CDR3 covers 13 residues. Germline V lookup: CDR1 SQVTM, CDR2 ANQGSEA. The CDR3 nucleotides read TGCAGCGTTGAGCCTTCGAACACCGGGGAGCTGTTTTTT. This gives the protein CSVEPSNTGELFF.

This clonotype has a count of ten or more. The rearrangement links TRBV18 to TRBJ2-1; no clear D gene. With 0 bases removed from V and 7 bases from J, the gap between germline ends came to 10 bases. Germline CDR1 KGHSH, CDR2 LQKENI. CDR3 length: 14 residues. The CDR3 coding sequence is TGTGCCAGCTCACCACCGAGTGTACGGAATGAGCAGTTCTTC. Encoded protein: CASSPPSVRNEQFF.

This clonotype showed up many times. The chain couples TRBV29-1 to TRBJ1-1, with TRBD1 matching over 7 bases. In germline, CDR1 is SQVTM, CDR2 ANQGSEA. V dropped 6 bases and J dropped 3; count of bases not matched to a gene: 7. The CDR3 consists of 13 residues. Here the CDR3 reads CSVRWTGDTEAFF. The CDR3 DNA sequence: TGCAGCGTAAGATGGACAGGAGACACTGAAGCTTTCTTT.

This clonotype was counted ten times or more. V is TRBV7-2 and J is TRBJ2-3; 14 bases are a match to TRBD2. The CDR3 contains 15 residues. Germline lookup yields CDR1 SGHTA and CDR2 FQGNSA. V shed 4 bases, J shed 4 bases, and the junction held 1 base outside the gene matches. The CDR3 nucleotides read TGTGCCAGCAGCTGGACTAGCGGGGGGCCAGATACGCAGTATTTT. Translating gives CASSWTSGGPDTQYF.

This clonotype came up a few times. V and J are TRBV7-9 and TRBJ2-1; D not certain. The CDR3 is 13 residues long. CDR1 is SEHNR, CDR2 FQNEAQ, per germline (reference sequence). Deletions cut 7 bases from V and 7 bases from J, with 14 bases between. The CDR3 coding sequence is TGTGCCAGCACCGATCAATGGGGTAATGAGCAGTTCTTC. Protein sequence: CASTDQWGNEQFF.

This clonotype was seen many times. This sequence joins TRBV24-1 and TRBJ2-5, with D possibly being TRBD2 (6 bases). CDR3 length: 11 amino acids. The germline V and J ends were trimmed by 9 bases and 3 bases, with 7 bases remaining between them. CDR1 and CDR2 (germline): KGHDR, SFDVKD. In nucleotides, the CDR3 is TGTGCCACCGGAGGGGAAGAGACCCAGTACTTC. It encodes CATGGEETQYF.

There are many counts of this clonotype. The rearrangement uses TRBV12-3 or TRBV12-4 and TRBJ2-5, with TRBD2 matching over 7 bases. CDR3 length: 15 amino acids. V shed 5 bases and J 2 bases; nucleotides not matched to a gene: 8. For the CDR3, the DNA is TGTGCCAGCAGTCCCTGGGGGGGAGGGCAAGAGACCCAGTACTTC. Translating gives CASSPWGGGQETQYF.

In its sample, this clonotype was seen a few times. The chain recombines TRBV7-8 with TRBJ1-4; 8 bases are shared with TRBD1. V dropped 5 bases and J dropped 5; count of bases not matched to a gene: 13. The CDR3 consists of 17 residues. Germline CDR1 and CDR2: SGHVS and FQNEAQ. CDR3 DNA: TGTGCCAGCAGCCTCCAGGGGACAGGTGCCGAAAATGAAAAACTGTTTTTT. Its protein is CASSLQGTGAENEKLFF.

The rearrangement uses TRBV7-2 and TRBJ1-2; perhaps TRBD1 as D (6 bases). The V gene lost 5 bases and the J gene lost 3 bases, with 16 bases spanning the gap. There are 15 residues in the CDR3. The germline V gene encodes CDR1 SGHTA and CDR2 FQGNSA. In nucleotides, the CDR3 is TGTGCCAGCAGCCCCGTACGCAGGGGTCACTATGGCTACACCTTC. Residues: CASSPVRRGHYGYTF.